What follows are 15 T cell receptor beta chains derived from one specimen sequenced in a study of blood T cell repertoires in COVID-19. The table came from immunoSEQ multiplex PCR; TCRdb's copy has only in-frame clones and leaves some out. The sample lists around 250,000 clones, 70% to 90% occurring once. The sequenced sample was PBMCs or T cells enriched from blood (not recorded which). All receptors come from a woman aged 45-65 years with acute COVID-19.

The V and J genes are TRBV12-5 and TRBJ2-7, with a tentative D call TRBD2 (5 bases). Germline V gives CDR1 LGHNT, CDR2 FRNRAP. The CDR3 is made up of 12 amino acids. The V gene lost 4 bases and the J gene lost 4 bases, with 8 bases spanning the gap. CDR3 protein: CASGSRLYEQYF. The CDR3 DNA reads TGTGCTAGTGGTTCGAGACTATACGAGCAGTACTTC.

This clone came up a few times. The CDR3 sequence is CASSKGGTSGGETQYF. The DNA for the CDR3 is TGCGCCAGCAGTAAGGGGGGGACTAGCGGGGGCGAGACCCAGTACTTC. The chain has TRBV5-1 and TRBJ2-5; 14 bases are a match to TRBD2. Germline loops: CDR1 SGHRS, CDR2 YFSETQ. The CDR3 extends over 16 amino acids. V lost 5 bases, J lost 5 bases, and 8 bases stayed unmatched.

This clone has only one observation. The J gene is TRBJ1-6, the V gene TRBV12-5; D gene ambiguous. This CDR3 spans 14 amino acids. The V and J ends lost 1 base and 7 bases respectively, with 8 bases between them. The germline gives CDR1 LGHNT, CDR2 FRNRAP. The CDR3 region has the DNA TGTGCTAGTGGTTTGGCCCTTTTAAATTCACCCCTCCACTTT. Protein product: CASGLALLNSPLHF.

This clone was found once. The chain couples TRBV30 to TRBJ1-1, with D perhaps TRBD1 (6 bases). This CDR3 is built from 16 residues. V lost 1 base, J lost 4 bases, and 19 bases lay in between. The V gene's germline CDR1 is GTSNPN and CDR2 SVGIG (reference sequence). The CDR3 DNA follows: TGTGCCTGGAGTGGGGGCATGGGGGGGCAGGGCACTGAAGCTTTCTTT. Translating gives CAWSGGMGGQGTEAFF.

Of note for this clone: This specimen includes other DNA sequences encoding the same CDR3. The chain joins TRBV5-1 to TRBJ2-7, with 9 positions matching TRBD1. CDR3 length: 14 residues. V lost 2 bases to trimming and J lost 1 base; unmatched junction nucleotides: 1. Germline lookup yields CDR1 SGHRS and CDR2 YFSETQ. The CDR3 reads CASSFDRGSYEQYF. The CDR3 DNA sequence: TGCGCCAGCAGCTTCGACAGGGGGTCCTACGAGCAGTACTTC.

The genes are TRBV5-4 and TRBJ2-5; D is perhaps TRBD1 (6 bases). CDR1 SGHNT and CDR2 YYREEE come from the germline V gene (reference sequence). The CDR3 length is 15 residues. V gave up 4 bases and J gave up 5 bases, with 18 bases separating them. CDR3 nucleotides: TGTGCCAGCAGCACTGGACAGACCCCCAAGGAGACCCAGTACTTC. Translated, it gives CASSTGQTPKETQYF. The whole variable domain, filled in from reference TRBV5-4 and TRBJ2-5, reads ETGVTQSPTHLIKTRGQQVTLRCSSQSGHNTVSWYQQALGQGPQFIFQYYREEENGRGNFPPRFSGLQFPNYSSELNVNALELDDSALYLCASSTGQTPKETQYFGPGTRLLVL.

V and J are TRBV27 and TRBJ1-5, with D unresolved. V lost 6 bases and J 6 bases, leaving 15 bases between the germline ends. CDR3 length equals 14 residues. Per germline, CDR1 MNHEY and CDR2 SMNVEV (reference sequence). The CDR3 here is CASSQTGLSQPQHF. The DNA for the CDR3 is TGTGCCAGCAGCCAAACTGGGCTCAGTCAGCCCCAGCATTTT.

The rearrangement joins TRBV30 to TRBJ2-1; 12 positions agree with TRBD2. The CDR3 covers 14 residues. The trim removed 6 bases at V and 7 bases at J, leaving 7 bases unmatched. CDR1 and CDR2 (germline): GTSNPN, SVGIG (reference sequence). In DNA, the CDR3 is TGTGCCTGTTCTCTAGCGGGGGGGCGGAATGAGCAGTTCTTC. Amino acids: CACSLAGGRNEQFF. Variable domain in full (rest from reference TRBV30 and TRBJ2-1): SQTIHQWPATLVQPVGSPLSLECTVEGTSNPNLYWYRQAAGRGLQLLFYSVGIGQISSEVPQNLSASRPQDRQFILSSKKLLLSDSGFYLCACSLAGGRNEQFFGPGTRLTVL.

The chain recombines TRBV5-6 with TRBJ1-2; TRBD1 aligns across 10 bases. V was clipped by 4 bases and J by 3 bases; unmatched bases: 6. The CDR3 has 15 residues. Germline CDR1 is SGHDT and CDR2 is YYEEEE. The CDR3 nucleotides read TGTGCCAGCAGCCCTGACAGGGGGCGAGACTATGGCTACACCTTC. Translated: CASSPDRGRDYGYTF.

The V and J genes are TRBV15 and TRBJ1-1; 7 positions agree with TRBD1. This CDR3 has 13 amino acids. V shed 3 bases, J shed 6 bases, and the junction held 4 bases outside the gene matches. Germline CDR1 is LNHNV and CDR2 is YYDKDF (reference sequence). CDR3 DNA sequence: TGTGCCACCAGCAGGGACAGGCCCCCTGAAGCTTTCTTT. This encodes CATSRDRPPEAFF.

The chain links TRBV19 to TRBJ1-5; 8 nucleotides line up with TRBD1. The CDR3 is 16 amino acids. The V segment lost 6 bases and the J segment 5 bases; nucleotides outside the gene matches: 12. Germline assignment: CDR1 LNHDA and CDR2 SQIVND (reference sequence). CDR3 sequence: CASSVIGTGLYQPQHF. For the CDR3, the DNA is TGTGCCAGTAGCGTAATTGGGACAGGCCTGTATCAGCCCCAGCATTTT.

The chain couples TRBV5-4 to TRBJ1-1, with D possibly matching TRBD1 (5 bases). V lost 6 bases and J lost 0, with 24 bases in between. Per the germline V gene, CDR1 is SGHNT and CDR2 is YYREEE (reference sequence). This CDR3 comprises 18 residues. The CDR3 coding sequence is TGTGCCAGCAAGCCCCGCGGGGGGATTGGTAACCTGAACACTGAAGCTTTCTTT. The encoded protein is CASKPRGGIGNLNTEAFF.

The rearrangement links TRBV7-2 to TRBJ2-7; possibly TRBD2 for D (7 bases). The V end was cut by 2 bases, the J end by 0 bases, with 11 bases between. The V gene's germline CDR1 is SGHTA and CDR2 FQGNSA. This CDR3 region has 15 residues. The CDR3 region has the DNA TGTGCCAGCAGCTTAAGGGGGGGAACCTCCTACGAGCAGTACTTC. As protein: CASSLRGGTSYEQYF.

This clone showed up just once. The chain is built from TRBV14 and TRBJ2-1; 7 bases are shared with TRBD1. This CDR3 has 15 residues. Germline loops: CDR1 SGHDN, CDR2 FVKESK. J lost 2 bases, V lost 4 bases, and 5 bases had no gene match. CDR3 DNA: TGTGCCAGCAGCCTACCGGGACAGCCCTACAATGAGCAGTTCTTC. It translates to CASSLPGQPYNEQFF.

V usage is TRBV7-2 and J usage is TRBJ1-6, with 7 bases matching TRBD1. The junction had 10 bases not matched to a gene; V was cut back by 5 bases and J by 6 bases. The V gene's germline CDR1 is SGHTA and CDR2 FQGNSA. The CDR3 totals 16 residues. The chain's CDR3 is CASSDGTVGFNSPLHF. The CDR3 DNA follows: TGTGCCAGCAGCGACGGGACAGTGGGTTTTAATTCACCCCTCCACTTT.